Each of the 12 T cell receptor beta chains below was sequenced from the same sample in a study of blood T cell repertoires in COVID-19. Data came from immunoSEQ multiplex PCR; TCRdb stores just in-frame clones and leaves some out. The table includes 300,000 or so clones, about 82% detected once. The source material was peripheral blood. The receptors originated from a woman in her forties or fifties with acute or convalescent COVID-19.

This chain joins TRBV28 and TRBJ1-2, with 7 positions matching TRBD1. Germline CDR1 reads MDHEN; CDR2 reads SYDVKM. This CDR3 has 15 amino acids. V shed 6 bases and J 4 bases; nucleotides not matched to a gene: 11. CDR3 bases: TGTGCCAGCAGGAAAACAGGGGTTGTCCGCTATGGCTACACCTTC. It encodes CASRKTGVVRYGYTF.

The chain links TRBV24-1 to TRBJ2-1, with 7 bases lining up with TRBD1. J was trimmed by 8 bases and V by 4 bases; bases with no gene match: 13. Germline assignment: CDR1 KGHDR and CDR2 SFDVKD. CDR3 length: 16 amino acids. DNA for the CDR3: TGTGCCACCAGTGACTTGACAGGGAAGTTACTCGATGAGCAGTTCTTC. This translates into CATSDLTGKLLDEQFF.

This chain uses TRBV28 with TRBJ2-7, with 10 bases matching TRBD1. The trim removed 2 bases at V and 3 bases at J, leaving 4 bases unmatched. Looked up from germline, CDR1 is MDHEN and CDR2 is SYDVKM. The CDR3 totals 15 residues. The CDR3 sequence: CASSLAGTGDYEQYF. As DNA, the CDR3 is TGTGCCAGCAGTTTAGCCGGGACAGGGGACTACGAGCAGTACTTC.

The CDR3 is CASSSQTGLSNQPQHF. The CDR3 DNA is TGTGCCAGCAGTTCTCAGACAGGACTTAGCAATCAGCCCCAGCATTTT. The V call is TRBV6-2 or TRBV6-3, the J call TRBJ1-5, with a possible D match to TRBD1 (6 bases). Germline CDR1 is MNHEY and CDR2 is SVGEGT. V was shortened by 4 bases and J by 0 bases, with 13 bases between the two germline ends. The CDR3 covers 16 residues.

This chain links TRBV23-1 with TRBJ1-3; D is perhaps TRBD1 (6 bases). TRBV23-1 is classed as an ORF, of uncertain function. This CDR3 comprises 16 residues. Trimming stripped 2 bases from V and 0 bases from J, with 11 bases between. The CDR3 nucleotides are TGCGCCAGCAGTCAAATGACAGGAGGCTCTGGAAACACCATATATTTT. It specifies CASSQMTGGSGNTIYF.

The rearrangement links TRBV28 to TRBJ1-5; no firm D call. There are 14 residues in the CDR3. Germline lookup yields CDR1 MDHEN and CDR2 SYDVKM. Trimming removed 1 base from V and 1 base from J, with 5 bases in between. The CDR3 DNA sequence: TGTGCCAGCAGTTTATTTCAGAGCAATCAGCCCCAGCATTTT. It translates to CASSLFQSNQPQHF.

This clone occurred once. The gene calls are TRBV5-6 and TRBJ1-2, with 9 bases that match TRBD1. V trimming: 1 base; J trimming: 4 bases; junction bases outside the gene matches: 8. There are 16 residues in the CDR3. The germline V gene encodes CDR1 SGHDT and CDR2 YYEEEE. CDR3 nucleotide sequence: TGTGCCAGCAGCTTGTCGGCGGGGGACAGGGCCTATGGCTACACCTTC. Translation: CASSLSAGDRAYGYTF.

This clone was found a few times. The germline gene is not matched at one end of the junction; a read error may be the cause. This chain joins TRBV7-2 and TRBJ2-2, with 7 bases fitting TRBD2. Germline values: CDR1 SGHTA, CDR2 FQGNSA. The CDR3 totals 15 residues. The chain's CDR3 is CASRAGVGDTGELFF. The DNA of the CDR3 is TGTGCGAGCAGGGCGGGAGTTGGGGACACCGGGGAGCTGTTTTTT.

This clone was observed a few times. V is TRBV28 and J is TRBJ2-2, with D tentatively TRBD2 (5 bases). Germline V gene sequence: CDR1 MDHEN, CDR2 SYDVKM. Deletions cut 3 bases from V and 4 bases from J, with 12 bases between. The CDR3 runs to 15 residues. CDR3 loop: CASSLVGAITGELFF. In nucleotides, the CDR3 is TGTGCCAGCAGTTTGGTGGGAGCGATCACCGGGGAGCTGTTTTTT.

This chain uses TRBV5-1 with TRBJ1-2, with D perhaps TRBD1 (5 bases). CDR1 and CDR2 from the germline V gene are SGHRS and YFSETQ. This CDR3 comprises 14 residues. Trimming shortened V by 4 bases and J by 3 bases, and 13 bases separated the two germline ends. CDR3 loop: CASSRRGRDYGYTF. CDR3 coding DNA: TGCGCCAGCAGCCGGCGGGGCCGGGACTATGGCTACACCTTC.

The V call is TRBV6-5, the J call TRBJ2-1, with TRBD1 as a possible D gene (6 bases). V was clipped by 9 bases and J by 5 bases, with 11 bases between them. The CDR3 runs 12 residues. The germline gives CDR1 MNHEY, CDR2 SVGAGI. The CDR3 region has the DNA TGTGCCAGTCAACAGGGTCACAATGAGCAGTTCTTC. Amino acid sequence: CASQQGHNEQFF.

The chain couples TRBV27 to TRBJ2-4; TRBD1 agrees at 9 bases. CDR1 and CDR2 (germline): MNHEY, SMNVEV (reference sequence). The CDR3 spans 15 residues. V gave up 4 bases and J gave up 5 bases; unmatched junction bases: 6. The CDR3 DNA sequence: TGTGCCAGCAGTTACTATCGGACAGGGGAAAACATTCAGTACTTC. Translating it yields CASSYYRTGENIQYF.